This passage covers 30 T cell receptor beta chains from one sample sequenced in a study of shared clonotypes between healthy human individuals. Assay: immunoSEQ multiplex PCR; the TCRdb copy retains only in-frame clones and omits some. The table shows fewer than 1 million clones, with approximately 96% occurring only once. CD8 cells regarded as naive lacked CD45RO, were positively chosen for CCR7, and omitted terminally differentiated effector memory CD45RA+ cells. Sequencing input: naive CD8+ T cells sorted from blood. The receptors originated from a man aged 25-40 years in good health.

V gene TRBV28 combines with J gene TRBJ1-1; D uncertain. V gave up 3 bases and J gave up 11 bases, with 13 bases separating them. Germline loops: CDR1 MDHEN, CDR2 SYDVKM. The CDR3 contains 12 residues. The CDR3 sequence is CASSFRAVEAFF. The CDR3 DNA follows: TGTGCCAGCAGTTTTCGGGCGGTGGAGGCTTTCTTT.

The chain recombines TRBV7-9 with TRBJ2-7, with D possibly being TRBD2 (6 bases). Germline-derived CDR1 and CDR2 are SEHNR and FQNEAQ (reference sequence). The CDR3 length is 15 residues. Trimming shortened V by 3 bases and J by 0 bases, and 12 bases separated the two germline ends. DNA for the CDR3: TGTGCCAGCAGCTTTTTAGCGGCGAGCTCCTACGAGCAGTACTTC. It specifies CASSFLAASSYEQYF.

This chain joins TRBV7-2 and TRBJ2-1, with TRBD2 as a possible D gene (5 bases). V was trimmed by 5 bases and J by 0 bases, leaving 11 bases between them. The CDR3 has 15 residues. Per germline, CDR1 SGHTA and CDR2 FQGNSA. The CDR3 nucleotides read TGTGCCAGCAGCGCGGACTCCAGCTCCTACAATGAGCAGTTCTTC. Its translation: CASSADSSSYNEQFF.

This clone has just a few counts. The chain links TRBV7-6 to TRBJ1-2; possible D gene TRBD1, 5 bases. This CDR3 is built from 16 residues. The germline V and J ends were trimmed by 1 base and 6 bases, with 18 bases remaining between them. The germline CDR1 and CDR2 sequences are SGHVS and FNYEAQ. This chain's CDR3 is CASSLDVRGQGHGYTF. In DNA, the CDR3 is TGTGCCAGCAGCTTAGATGTCCGTGGGCAGGGCCATGGCTACACCTTC.

The V gene is TRBV19, the J gene TRBJ2-1, with TRBD2 as a possible D gene (6 bases). The germline CDR1 and CDR2 sequences are LNHDA and SQIVND (reference sequence). V lost 6 bases to trimming and J lost 1 base, with 10 bases between them. The CDR3 spans 14 residues. CDR3 bases: TGTGCCAGTAGGGAGGGCCCTTCCTACAATGAGCAGTTCTTC. Protein: CASREGPSYNEQFF.

CDR3 nucleotide sequence: TGTGCCAGCAGTTTGCGGGACATCGATCAGCCCCAGCATTTT. Encoded protein: CASSLRDIDQPQHF. The chain is built from TRBV6-6 and TRBJ1-5; TRBD1 is a possible D gene (6 bases). CDR1 is MNHNY and CDR2 is SVGAGI in the germline V gene (reference sequence). V was cut by 4 bases and J by 5 bases, with 12 bases left in between. The CDR3 runs 14 residues.

Notes on this clone: Other DNA variants within this sample encode the same CDR3. The chain couples TRBV9 to TRBJ2-7, with 7 bases matching TRBD2. The germline CDR1 and CDR2 sequences are SGDLS and YYNGEE. V lost 0 bases to trimming and J lost 3 bases; unmatched junction nucleotides: 3. The CDR3 runs 14 residues. The CDR3 DNA follows: TGTGCCAGCAGCGTAGCGGGGGGTGGCTACGAGCAGTACTTC. Translating it yields CASSVAGGGYEQYF.

The chain couples TRBV5-4 to TRBJ2-7; possibly TRBD1 for D (5 bases). The CDR3 loop spans 15 amino acids. Germline V gives CDR1 SGHNT, CDR2 YYREEE (reference sequence). Trimming pared 1 base from V and 0 bases from J, leaving 11 bases between. CDR3 protein: CASSLNPGRSYEQYF. The CDR3 nucleotides read TGTGCCAGCAGCTTGAATCCAGGGCGCTCCTACGAGCAGTACTTC.

The table lists this clone with a count of one. The chain uses TRBV7-9 and TRBJ2-1; 7 positions agree with TRBD2. The CDR3 totals 15 residues. Germline-derived CDR1 and CDR2 are SEHNR and FQNEAQ (reference sequence). Trimming took 5 bases from V and 7 from J; bases not matched to a gene: 11. The CDR3 loop reads CASSPPAGEGNEQFF. The CDR3, as DNA: TGTGCCAGCAGCCCCCCGGCGGGAGAGGGGAATGAGCAGTTCTTC.

This chain uses TRBV4-2 with TRBJ2-7, with 10 bases that match TRBD1. Germline V gene lookup returns CDR1 LGHNA and CDR2 YNFKEQ. This CDR3 has 14 amino acids. V shed 1 base, J shed 3 bases, and the junction held 0 bases outside the gene matches. CDR3 nucleotides: TGTGCCAGCAGCCAAGGGGACAGGGGCTACGAGCAGTACTTC. Translated: CASSQGDRGYEQYF.

The rearrangement links TRBV9 to TRBJ2-1; D might be TRBD2 (6 bases). Germline-derived CDR1 and CDR2 are SGDLS and YYNGEE. This CDR3 spans 14 amino acids. Between the trimmed V and J ends, which lost 3 bases and 6 bases, there was a span of 13 bases. DNA for the CDR3: TGTGCCAGCAGCGCATTGGACTACTTCAATGAGCAGTTCTTC. Protein: CASSALDYFNEQFF. The entire variable domain, with the rest obtained from reference TRBV9 and TRBJ2-1, is as follows: DSGVTQTPKHLITATGQRVTLRCSPRSGDLSVYWYQQSLDQGLQFLIQYYNGEERAKGNILERFSAQQFPDLHSELNLSSLELGDSALYFCASSALDYFNEQFFGPGTRLTVL.

The chain joins TRBV27 to TRBJ2-1; 12 bases fit TRBD2. Germline loops: CDR1 MNHEY, CDR2 SMNVEV (reference sequence). This CDR3 is 15 amino acids long. The J segment lost 6 bases and the V segment lost 3 bases, leaving 3 bases of the junction unmatched. This CDR3 reads CASSLSSGRANEQFF. Here the CDR3 DNA reads TGTGCCAGCAGTTTGTCTAGCGGGAGGGCCAATGAGCAGTTCTTC.

The gene calls are TRBV7-9 and TRBJ1-1; no clear D. The V end was cut by 2 bases, the J end by 3 bases, with 7 bases between. This CDR3 has 13 residues. The germline gives CDR1 SEHNR, CDR2 FQNEAQ (reference sequence). The CDR3 protein is CASSLPLYTEAFF. The CDR3 DNA reads TGTGCCAGCAGCTTACCCTTATACACTGAAGCTTTCTTT.

The chain joins TRBV9 to TRBJ2-1; 7 nucleotides match TRBD1. CDR3 length: 15 residues. The trim removed 3 bases at V and 3 bases at J, leaving 6 bases unmatched. Germline V CDR1 and CDR2: SGDLS, YYNGEE. The CDR3 reads CASSAGQVGYNEQFF. The CDR3 bases are TGTGCCAGCAGCGCCGGACAGGTTGGCTACAATGAGCAGTTCTTC.

The CDR3 region is CASSLVVAGGLETQYF. CDR3 DNA: TGCGCCAGCAGCTTGGTCGTAGCGGGAGGGTTGGAGACCCAGTACTTC. This rearrangement joins TRBV5-1 to TRBJ2-5, with 11 bases aligning to TRBD2. Germline trimming cut 0 bases from V and 5 bases from J; bases unmatched to any gene: 6. This CDR3 contains 16 residues. CDR1 and CDR2 from the germline V gene are SGHRS and YFSETQ.

V gene TRBV28 combines with J gene TRBJ2-3; no reliable D call. V was trimmed by 7 bases and J by 1 base, leaving 15 bases between them. The CDR3 has 15 amino acids. The germline V gene encodes CDR1 MDHEN and CDR2 SYDVKM. The CDR3, as DNA: TGTGCCAGCATGATTTCCAGAGACGGCACAGATACGCAGTATTTT. Protein product: CASMISRDGTDTQYF. The full variable domain, its missing parts supplied by reference TRBV28 and TRBJ2-3, is DVKVTQSSRYLVKRTGEKVFLECVQDMDHENMFWYRQDPGLGLRLIYFSYDVKMKEKGDIPEGYSVSREKKERFSLILESASTNQTSMYLCASMISRDGTDTQYFGPGTRLTVL.

The chain carries TRBV5-1 and TRBJ2-7; maybe TRBD1 (6 bases). The germline V gene has CDR1 SGHRS and CDR2 YFSETQ. V was shortened by 4 bases and J by 1 base, with 15 bases between the two germline ends. This CDR3 has 15 residues. DNA of the CDR3: TGCGCCAGCAGCCTGGAAGTACAGGGTTCCTACGAGCAGTACTTC. Translated: CASSLEVQGSYEQYF.

The chain joins TRBV28 to TRBJ2-3; 9 bases align to TRBD2. Germline V gene lookup returns CDR1 MDHEN and CDR2 SYDVKM. The V segment lost 7 bases and the J segment 3 bases; nucleotides outside the gene matches: 8. This CDR3 has 15 residues. CDR3 DNA sequence: TGTGCCAGCACCCCTAGCGGGACCCTAACAGATACGCAGTATTTT. Protein: CASTPSGTLTDTQYF. Together with reference TRBV28 and TRBJ2-3, the CDR3 gives the full variable domain: DVKVTQSSRYLVKRTGEKVFLECVQDMDHENMFWYRQDPGLGLRLIYFSYDVKMKEKGDIPEGYSVSREKKERFSLILESASTNQTSMYLCASTPSGTLTDTQYFGPGTRLTVL.

V gene TRBV6-1 combines with J gene TRBJ2-7; 10 bases are a match to TRBD1. The germline gives CDR1 MNHNS, CDR2 SASEGT. This CDR3 is built from 14 residues. The trim removed 5 bases at V and 5 bases at J, leaving 6 bases unmatched. In DNA, the CDR3 is TGTGCCAGCAGTTATGTGACAGGGGGCGACGAGCAGTACTTC. The encoded protein is CASSYVTGGDEQYF.

V is TRBV7-9 and J is TRBJ2-7, with D possibly called TRBD1 or TRBD2 (6 bases each). Trimming removed 3 bases from V and 3 bases from J, with 15 bases in between. The CDR3 length is 15 residues. Looked up from germline, CDR1 is SEHNR and CDR2 is FQNEAQ (reference sequence). As DNA, the CDR3 is TGTGCCAGCAGCTTCGGCGGCGGAGGGGGCTACGAGCAGTACTTC. It is translated as CASSFGGGGGYEQYF.

CDR3 nucleotides: TGTGCCAGCAGCCAACGGGGCGACTCAGGGTATTCGCGAGAGACCCAGTACTTC. Its protein product is CASSQRGDSGYSRETQYF. V is TRBV14 and J is TRBJ2-5, with D possibly called TRBD1 or TRBD2 (5 bases each). This CDR3 comprises 18 residues. The ends were cut back, 2 bases at V and 4 bases at J, with 23 bases in the middle. Germline CDR1 is SGHDN and CDR2 is FVKESK.

The chain uses TRBV6-5 and TRBJ1-3; D is undetermined. CDR1 is MNHEY and CDR2 is SVGAGI in the germline V gene. The CDR3 loop spans 15 amino acids. Trimming removed 5 bases from V and 2 bases from J, with 13 bases in between. DNA for the CDR3: TGTGCCAGCAGTCGGGAGGGTACCCCTGGAAACACCATATATTTT. Its translation: CASSREGTPGNTIYF.

The V call is TRBV29-1, the J call TRBJ2-1, with TRBD2 identical over 9 bases. The CDR3 spans 14 residues. V lost 5 bases to trimming and J lost 1 base; unmatched junction nucleotides: 3. Germline V gene data show CDR1 as SQVTM and CDR2 as ANQGSEA. The DNA of the CDR3 is TGCAGCGTTTTCCTAGCGGGATCCTACAATGAGCAGTTCTTC. Protein sequence: CSVFLAGSYNEQFF.

The chain links TRBV29-1 to TRBJ2-3, with 10 bases fitting TRBD2. The CDR3 runs 14 residues. Germline assignment: CDR1 SQVTM and CDR2 ANQGSEA. V lost 4 bases, J lost 2 bases, and 3 bases stayed unmatched. As DNA, the CDR3 is TGCAGCGTTGCGACTAGCGGGTACACAGATACGCAGTATTTT. Its translation: CSVATSGYTDTQYF.

The rearrangement joins TRBV28 to TRBJ1-5; the D gene is possibly TRBD1 (5 bases). Trimming took off 4 bases at V and 5 bases at J, with 18 bases between the two ends. Germline values: CDR1 MDHEN, CDR2 SYDVKM. This CDR3 is 16 amino acids long. CDR3 nucleotide sequence: TGTGCCAGCAGTTCCCCCGGACACGATGCAGATCAGCCCCAGCATTTT. Its protein product is CASSSPGHDADQPQHF.

The J gene is TRBJ2-3, the V gene TRBV19; D unclear. Trimming removed 4 bases from V and 8 bases from J, with 16 bases in between. Germline V CDR1 and CDR2: LNHDA, SQIVND (reference sequence). The CDR3 extends over 14 amino acids. CDR3 DNA: TGTGCCAGTAGTAGTAGCACCCTGGTTGGTACGCAGTATTTT. This sequence encodes CASSSSTLVGTQYF.

The V and J genes are TRBV10-3 and TRBJ1-1, with D perhaps matching TRBD1 (5 bases). Germline V gene data show CDR1 as ENHRY and CDR2 as SYGVKD. V dropped 1 base and J dropped 4 bases, with 19 bases sitting between them. The CDR3 contains 17 residues. CDR3 region: CAISEFSPGGGSTEAFF. CDR3 sequence (DNA): TGTGCCATCAGTGAGTTTAGCCCCGGGGGTGGGAGCACTGAAGCTTTCTTT.

In the case of this clone: The identical CDR3 is also encoded by other nucleotide sequences in the sample. This chain uses TRBV5-1 with TRBJ2-3; D is unclear. This CDR3 has 14 residues. Germline CDR1 and CDR2: SGHRS and YFSETQ. Trimming removed 1 base at V and 1 base at J, with 7 bases between. This chain's CDR3 is CASSLLGGTDTQYF. As DNA, the CDR3 is TGCGCCAGCAGCTTGCTTGGGGGCACAGATACGCAGTATTTT.

V usage is TRBV6-1 and J usage is TRBJ2-1; 9 bases fit TRBD2. The length of the CDR3 is 17 residues. V lost 0 bases, J lost 4 bases, and 7 bases stayed unmatched. From germline, CDR1 is MNHNS and CDR2 SASEGT. The CDR3: CASSEAGGRELYNEQFF. As DNA, the CDR3 is TGTGCCAGCAGTGAAGCGGGCGGGAGGGAGCTGTACAATGAGCAGTTCTTC.

The V and J genes are TRBV7-3 and TRBJ2-3, with 12 bases that match TRBD2. Germline CDR1 SGHTA, CDR2 FQGTGA. The CDR3 has 15 amino acids. Trimming cost V 1 base and J 6 bases; bases outside gene matches: 2. The CDR3 spells CASSLRLAGEDTQYF. The DNA of the CDR3 is TGTGCCAGCAGCTTAAGACTAGCGGGAGAGGATACGCAGTATTTT.